Below, 27 T cell receptor beta chains from the same sample are listed, as sequenced in a study of Graves' ophthalmopathy and Graves' hyperthyroidism. Amplified material comprised TCR beta CDR3 regions derived from RNA transcripts. The first round was an RT-PCR with HTBI primers, and the second round was a multiplex PCR. TCRdb passed the multiplex PCR reads through MiXCR, listing each CDR3 protein once. The sample holds around 600,000 distinct CDR3 sequences, approximately 39% seen once. The sequencing input was peripheral blood. Source of these receptors: an adult man with Graves' ophthalmopathy.

Points on this clonotype: The CDR3 carries no conserved terminal phenylalanine or tryptophan, so it likely arises from a read error. The limits of the CDR3 on the DNA are not certain, so only TCRdb's listed CDR3 is given. The chain joins TRBV15 to TRBJ2-7. Germline-derived CDR1 and CDR2 are LNHNV and YYDKDF (reference sequence). The CDR3 numbers 14 amino acids, ends counted. The CDR3 here is CATSSDRQGPTSST.

This chain joins TRBV7-9 and TRBJ1-2, with 11 bases that match TRBD1. This CDR3 is built from 15 residues. V lost 2 bases, J lost 4 bases, and 3 bases stayed unmatched. Germline V CDR1 and CDR2: SEHNR, FQNEAQ (reference sequence). The CDR3 bases are TGTGCCAGCAGCTTAAGGGGGACAGGGGGCTATGGCTACACCTTC. Translating gives CASSLRGTGGYGYTF.

Comments on this clonotype: Sequence at one end of the junction differs from germline and may be a read error. The chain has TRBV5-6 and TRBJ2-3; TRBD2 matches at 9 bases. The CDR3 has 14 residues. Germline V gene sequence: CDR1 SGHDT, CDR2 YYEEEE. CDR3 region: CASSSGTSPETQYF. The CDR3 DNA reads TGTGCCAGCAGCTCCGGGACTAGCCCAGAGACGCAGTATTTT.

Worth noting for this clonotype: A clone one base away is much larger, so this may be a read error. The chain joins TRBV15 to TRBJ2-3; D unclear. The CDR3 is 14 residues long. CDR1 and CDR2 from the germline V gene are LNHNV and YYDKDF (reference sequence). V was trimmed by 1 base and J by 8 bases, leaving 13 bases between them. The DNA of the CDR3 is TGTGCCACCAGCAGAGGAACGGTGGGCGGTACGCAGTATTTT. It specifies CATSRGTVGGTQYF.

This clonotype has a count of ten or more. The J gene is TRBJ1-5, the V gene TRBV2; D gene uncertain. There are 15 residues in the CDR3. V was cut by 3 bases and J by 0 bases, with 9 bases left in between. CDR1 SNHLY and CDR2 FYNNEI come from the germline V gene. The CDR3 DNA reads as TGTGCCAGCAGTGATGCTTACACTAGCAATCAGCCCCAGCATTTT. Residues: CASSDAYTSNQPQHF.

The chain joins TRBV24-1 to TRBJ1-1; D is unclear. The CDR3 contains 13 residues. V gave up 5 bases and J gave up 4 bases, with 10 bases separating them. Per the germline V gene, CDR1 is KGHDR and CDR2 is SFDVKD. The CDR3: CATSAIGATEAFF. In DNA form, the CDR3 reads TGTGCCACCAGTGCTATAGGCGCCACTGAAGCTTTCTTT.

This clonotype has only a few counts. The V and J genes are TRBV6-6 and TRBJ1-1; no clear D gene. V dropped 10 bases and J dropped 3 bases, with 15 bases sitting between them. Germline CDR1 MNHNY, CDR2 SVGAGI (reference sequence). This CDR3 is built from 13 residues. The CDR3 region has the DNA TGTGCCACCTACAACCGGGGAGACACTGAAGCTTTCTTT. This gives the protein CATYNRGDTEAFF.

This clonotype was detected many times. The chain joins TRBV7-3 to TRBJ2-5; unclear D gene. The CDR3 has 11 amino acids. Per germline, CDR1 SGHTA and CDR2 FQGTGA. V was clipped by 2 bases and J by 11 bases, with 9 bases between them. The DNA for the CDR3 is TGTGCCAGCAGCTTACAAGGATTACAGTACTTC. Protein sequence: CASSLQGLQYF. The variable domain in full, with the rest retrieved from reference TRBV7-3 and TRBJ2-5, is GAGVSQTPSNKVTEKGKYVELRCDPISGHTALYWYRQSLGQGPEFLIYFQGTGAADDSGLPNDRFFAVRPEGSVSTLKIQRTERGDSAVYLCASSLQGLQYFGPGTRLLVL.

The CDR3 reads CASSQEGSYGYTF. CDR3 nucleotide sequence: TGTGCCAGCAGCCAAGAAGGCAGTTATGGCTACACCTTC. This chain uses TRBV3-1 with TRBJ1-2; D uncertain. Looked up from germline, CDR1 is LGHDT and CDR2 is YNNKEL (reference sequence). The CDR3 has 13 amino acids. V was cut by 0 bases and J by 5 bases, with 7 bases left in between.

This rearrangement joins TRBV20-1 to TRBJ1-2, with 7 bases aligning to TRBD1. Germline CDR1 is DFQATT and CDR2 is SNEGSKA (reference sequence). The CDR3 consists of 15 residues. Trimming took 5 bases from V and 0 from J; bases not matched to a gene: 9. CDR3 sequence reads: CSAPGGDTTNYGYTF. The CDR3 DNA reads as TGCAGTGCTCCAGGGGGGGACACAACTAACTATGGCTACACCTTC.

On this clonotype itself: One junction end does not reproduce the germline sequence, and a read error may be involved. The chain couples TRBV5-1 to TRBJ1-5; D is unresolved. This CDR3 contains 13 residues. The germline CDR1 and CDR2 sequences are SGHRS and YFSETQ. The CDR3 coding sequence is TGCGTCAGCAGCTTGGATGGCAATCAGCCCCAGCATTTT. Residues: CVSSLDGNQPQHF.

The table lists this clonotype with many counts. The chain carries TRBV10-2 and TRBJ1-3; 7 bases agree with TRBD1. Trimming cost V 7 bases and J 4 bases; bases outside gene matches: 4. This CDR3 comprises 13 residues. From germline, CDR1 is WSHSY and CDR2 SAAADI. The CDR3 sequence is CASKQGSGNTIYF. The CDR3 bases are TGCGCCAGCAAACAGGGGTCGGGAAACACCATATATTTT.

The CDR3: CAISHRGVWAGELFF. As DNA, the CDR3 is TGTGCCATCAGCCACAGGGGGGTCTGGGCCGGGGAGCTGTTTTTT. The chain has TRBV10-3 and TRBJ2-2; 8 bases are shared with TRBD1. With 6 bases clipped from V and 6 bases from J, the junction kept 9 bases outside the gene matches. The germline gives CDR1 ENHRY, CDR2 SYGVKD. CDR3 length: 15 residues.

This clonotype showed up many times. V and J are TRBV7-9 and TRBJ2-7, with 11 bases lining up with TRBD2. The V gene end was trimmed by 5 bases and the J gene end by 5 bases; junction bases not matched to a gene: 11. The CDR3 totals 16 residues. CDR1 and CDR2 from the germline V gene are SEHNR and FQNEAQ (reference sequence). CDR3 nucleotides: TGTGCCAGCAGCCCTAATAGCGGGAGGGCCGTTGACGAGCAGTACTTC. Translated: CASSPNSGRAVDEQYF.

The rearrangement uses TRBV11-2 and TRBJ1-1, with D hard to call. CDR1 and CDR2 (germline): SGHAT, FQNNGV. The CDR3 loop spans 14 amino acids. Trimming pared 5 bases from V and 0 bases from J, leaving 10 bases between. CDR3 DNA sequence: TGTGCCAGCAGCCAAGGGATAATGAACACTGAAGCTTTCTTT. Translating gives CASSQGIMNTEAFF.

As DNA, the CDR3 is TGTGCCAGCAGCGAGCTCACGGGAGAGCAGTACTTC. Its translation: CASSELTGEQYF. The chain employs TRBV5-6 and TRBJ2-7; TRBD2 is a possible D gene (5 bases). CDR3 length: 12 residues. Germline V gives CDR1 SGHDT, CDR2 YYEEEE. The ends were cut back, 4 bases at V and 7 bases at J, with 12 bases in the middle.

The rearrangement joins TRBV5-6 to TRBJ2-6, with 8 bases aligning to TRBD2. Germline-derived CDR1 and CDR2 are SGHDT and YYEEEE. The junction had 7 bases not matched to a gene; V was cut back by 3 bases and J by 2 bases. This CDR3 contains 17 residues. DNA for the CDR3: TGTGCCAGCAGCTCCCATTTCGGGGGGGCTGGGGCCAACGTCCTGACTTTC. It specifies CASSSHFGGAGANVLTF.

The chain recombines TRBV19 with TRBJ1-4, with D possibly TRBD1 on 6 matching bases. Per the germline V gene, CDR1 is LNHDA and CDR2 is SQIVND (reference sequence). V shed 3 bases and J shed 4 bases, with 9 bases lying between them. The CDR3 has 14 residues. The CDR3 sequence is CASSIRGLNEKLFF. The CDR3 region has the DNA TGTGCCAGTAGTATTCGGGGGCTTAATGAAAAACTGTTTTTT.

The chain has TRBV10-3 and TRBJ1-5; D is ambiguous. CDR3 size: 15 residues. Between the trimmed V and J ends, which lost 2 bases and 3 bases, there was a span of 11 bases. Germline CDR1 is ENHRY and CDR2 is SYGVKD. The CDR3 region has the DNA TGTGCCATCAGTGAGACTAGCGGGGTCAATCAGCCCCAGCATTTT. Its protein product is CAISETSGVNQPQHF.

The V call is TRBV5-1, the J call TRBJ2-2; a weak D match, TRBD2 (6 bases). The germline V gene encodes CDR1 SGHRS and CDR2 YFSETQ. V lost 3 bases to trimming and J lost 3 bases, with 18 bases between them. The CDR3 contains 17 residues. CDR3 bases: TGCGCCAGCAGCTCCCGGGACTCCCATTGGGACACCGGGGAGCTGTTTTTT. Its translation: CASSSRDSHWDTGELFF.

The chain joins TRBV11-1 to TRBJ1-1, with 11 bases fitting TRBD1. Germline CDR1 reads SGHAT; CDR2 reads FQDESV (reference sequence). The CDR3 totals 18 residues. Trimming removed 8 bases from V and 1 base from J; junction bases left unmatched: 15. CDR3 DNA: TGTGCCAGCCTACCTACCGGGACAGGGGGGCTTGAGAACACTGAAGCTTTCTTT. It is translated as CASLPTGTGGLENTEAFF.

The chain is built from TRBV15 and TRBJ2-3; no reliable D call. The germline V gene encodes CDR1 LNHNV and CDR2 YYDKDF (reference sequence). This CDR3 has 15 amino acids. V shed 3 bases and J shed 5 bases, with 15 bases lying between them. The CDR3: CATSRDRVSVDTQYF. The DNA of the CDR3 is TGTGCCACCAGCAGGGACCGCGTGTCGGTAGATACGCAGTATTTT.

This clonotype was counted only a few times. The chain couples TRBV4-2 to TRBJ1-2, with D tentatively TRBD1 (5 bases). Germline V lookup: CDR1 LGHNA, CDR2 YNFKEQ. Trimming left V 3 bases short and J 2 bases short, with 13 bases between. The CDR3 loop spans 15 amino acids. This chain's CDR3 is CASSQMGRVNYGYTF. The CDR3 nucleotides are TGTGCCAGCAGCCAGATGGGACGAGTAAACTATGGCTACACCTTC.

V usage is TRBV10-3 and J usage is TRBJ1-4; D unclear. V dropped 10 bases and J dropped 0 bases, with 15 bases sitting between them. The CDR3 totals 15 residues. In germline, CDR1 is ENHRY, CDR2 SYGVKD. The CDR3 loop is CASSRPGSTNEKLFF. DNA for the CDR3: TGTGCCAGCAGCCGCCCGGGTTCAACTAATGAAAAACTGTTTTTT.

In this sample, this clonotype turned up once. The chain employs TRBV7-9 and TRBJ2-6, with 12 bases identical to TRBD1. After removal of 1 base from V and 3 bases from J, the junction contained 4 bases not matched to a gene. The CDR3 has 18 amino acids. CDR1 is SEHNR and CDR2 is FQNEAQ in the germline V gene (reference sequence). CDR3 amino acids: CASSLGGQGALGANVLTF. CDR3 DNA: TGTGCCAGCAGCTTAGGGGGACAGGGGGCCCTTGGGGCCAACGTCCTGACTTTC.

The chain joins TRBV5-1 to TRBJ1-4, with 7 bases lining up with TRBD1. The germline V gene encodes CDR1 SGHRS and CDR2 YFSETQ. The CDR3 consists of 16 residues. V shed 4 bases and J 6 bases; nucleotides not matched to a gene: 12. As DNA, the CDR3 is TGCGCCAGCAGCATTGGACAGGAGGCGAACTATGAAAAACTGTTTTTT. Its translation: CASSIGQEANYEKLFF.

This clonotype came up a few times. This chain connects TRBV15 to TRBJ1-6; the match to TRBD1 covers 11 bases. V dropped 7 bases and J dropped 11; count of bases not matched to a gene: 7. CDR3 length equals 14 residues. Looked up from germline, CDR1 is LNHNV and CDR2 is YYDKDF (reference sequence). DNA of the CDR3: TGTGCCACCAAACCGGGACAGGGGGTTCCACCCCTCCACTTT. The encoded protein is CATKPGQGVPPLHF.